Listed below are T cell receptor beta chains from one sample, sequenced in a study of T cells after yellow fever vaccination. From the 5' RACE reads, TCRdb called clonotypes with MiXCR, one entry per CDR3 protein. The profile covers some 350,000 distinct CDR3 sequences, with 3.5% to 4.5% appearing a single time and 20% to 25% taken by the ten largest. The material sequenced was PBMCs, taken 5 days after the yellow fever booster vaccination. Source of these receptors: a man younger than 35 who received the YFV17D yellow fever vaccine. CDR3s include the opening cysteine and the closing phenylalanine or tryptophan. A D gene is named only where the DNA matches it firmly. Some rows mark clone size as missing; the rest say once, few, many or name a class of expanded clone.

d_call: .
j_call: TRBJ1-2
v_call: TRBV4-1
clone_size: .
cdr3_aa: CASSQDRARDGYTF
cdr3_nt: TGCGCCAGCAGCCAAGACCGGGCCAGGGATGGCTACACCTTC

d_call: .
j_call: TRBJ2-5
v_call: TRBV5-4
clone_size: .
cdr3_aa: CASSGATDYGETQYF
cdr3_nt: TGTGCCAGCAGCGGAGCCACGGACTACGGGGAGACCCAGTACTTC

d_call: TRBD1
j_call: TRBJ1-1
v_call: TRBV28
clone_size: many
cdr3_aa: CASSLGATGWDGTEAFF
cdr3_nt: TGTGCCAGCAGTTTAGGGGCGACAGGGTGGGATGGGACTGAAGCTTTCTTT

d_call: .
j_call: TRBJ2-5
v_call: TRBV11-2
clone_size: many
cdr3_aa: CASSFREETQYF
cdr3_nt: TGTGCCAGCAGCTTCCGGGAAGAGACCCAGTACTTC

d_call: .
j_call: TRBJ1-2
v_call: TRBV7-2
clone_size: many
cdr3_aa: CASSLLSGGLYGYTF
cdr3_nt: TGTGCCAGCAGCTTACTCTCGGGGGGCCTCTATGGCTACACCTTC

d_call: TRBD1
j_call: TRBJ1-4
v_call: TRBV9
clone_size: .
cdr3_aa: CASGGQVATNEKLFF
cdr3_nt: TGTGCCAGCGGGGGACAGGTAGCAACTAATGAAAAACTGTTTTTT

d_call: .
j_call: TRBJ1-4
v_call: TRBV12-3/TRBV12-4
clone_size: many
cdr3_aa: CASSLNQRDEKLFF
cdr3_nt: TGTGCCAGCAGTCTGAATCAGCGAGATGAAAAACTGTTTTTT

d_call: .
j_call: TRBJ1-2
v_call: TRBV11-2
clone_size: few
cdr3_aa: CASSISDGISGNWGGYTF
cdr3_nt: TGTGCCAGCAGCATATCAGATGGGATAAGCGGTAATTGGGGTGGCTACACCTTC

d_call: TRBD1
j_call: TRBJ1-1
v_call: TRBV20-1
clone_size: .
cdr3_aa: CSARDSRQGIAAFF
cdr3_nt: TGCAGTGCTAGAGACTCAAGACAGGGGATAGCAGCTTTCTTT

d_call: TRBD2
j_call: TRBJ2-5
v_call: TRBV7-2
clone_size: .
cdr3_aa: CASSPGTSGWNQETQYF
cdr3_nt: TGTGCCAGCAGCCCCGGGACTAGCGGGTGGAACCAAGAGACCCAGTACTTC

d_call: TRBD1
j_call: TRBJ2-3
v_call: TRBV29-1
clone_size: .
cdr3_aa: CSAWTGGRTDTQYF
cdr3_nt: TGCAGCGCTTGGACAGGGGGCCGAACAGATACGCAGTATTTT

d_call: TRBD1
j_call: TRBJ1-2
v_call: TRBV20-1
clone_size: many
cdr3_aa: CSARPMGQGRYGYTF
cdr3_nt: TGCAGTGCTAGGCCTATGGGACAGGGGCGCTATGGCTACACCTTC

d_call: TRBD1
j_call: TRBJ2-1
v_call: TRBV29-1
clone_size: .
cdr3_aa: CSVEGGPRDRVNEQFF
cdr3_nt: TGCAGCGTTGAAGGGGGGCCCCGGGACAGGGTAAATGAGCAGTTCTTC

d_call: .
j_call: TRBJ1-3
v_call: TRBV20-1
clone_size: many
cdr3_aa: CSAREQGRNTIYF
cdr3_nt: TGCAGTGCTAGAGAACAGGGAAGGAACACCATATATTTT

d_call: TRBD1
j_call: TRBJ1-4
v_call: TRBV28
clone_size: .
cdr3_aa: CASTSPGQHTTNEKLFF
cdr3_nt: TGTGCCAGCACCTCCCCGGGACAGCATACAACTAATGAAAAACTGTTTTTT

d_call: TRBD1
j_call: TRBJ2-4
v_call: TRBV6-1
clone_size: few
cdr3_aa: CASSPLRGQGKIQYF
cdr3_nt: TGTGCCAGCAGCCCCTTAAGGGGACAGGGAAAGATTCAGTACTTC

d_call: .
j_call: TRBJ2-3
v_call: TRBV7-8
clone_size: many
cdr3_aa: CASSPRDLIVTQYF
cdr3_nt: TGTGCCAGCAGCCCTCGGGACTTGATAGTTACGCAGTATTTT

d_call: TRBD2
j_call: TRBJ2-3
v_call: TRBV20-1
clone_size: many
cdr3_aa: CSARDRTSVPDTQYF
cdr3_nt: TGCAGTGCTAGAGATAGGACTAGCGTTCCAGATACGCAGTATTTT

d_call: .
j_call: TRBJ1-2
v_call: TRBV20-1
clone_size: many
cdr3_aa: CSATAGLLYGYTF
cdr3_nt: TGCAGTGCCACGGCGGGGCTCCTCTATGGCTACACCTTC

d_call: .
j_call: TRBJ2-7
v_call: TRBV27
clone_size: few
cdr3_aa: CASSLSSDTIGSYEQYF
cdr3_nt: TGTGCCAGCAGTTTATCCTCGGATACTATCGGTTCCTACGAGCAGTACTTC

d_call: .
j_call: TRBJ2-7
v_call: TRBV5-1
clone_size: many
cdr3_aa: CASSPDTGPYEQYF
cdr3_nt: TGCGCCAGCAGCCCGGACACGGGGCCCTACGAGCAGTACTTC

d_call: .
j_call: TRBJ2-5
v_call: TRBV5-1
clone_size: .
cdr3_aa: CASSFGDTYQETQYF
cdr3_nt: TGCGCCAGCAGCTTCGGGGACACCTACCAAGAGACCCAGTACTTC

d_call: .
j_call: TRBJ2-7
v_call: TRBV7-8
clone_size: many
cdr3_aa: CASSLAEVGRKQYF
cdr3_nt: TGTGCCAGCAGCTTAGCGGAAGTTGGGAGAAAGCAGTACTTC

d_call: .
j_call: TRBJ1-4
v_call: TRBV7-2
clone_size: .
cdr3_aa: CASSFQGSDEKLFF
cdr3_nt: TGTGCCAGCAGCTTTCAAGGGAGTGATGAAAAACTGTTTTTT